One and the same sample provided the 24 T cell receptor beta chains below, sequenced in a study of cytomegalovirus exposure and HLA in healthy donors. The PCR employed 60 Vbeta primers together with 13 Jbeta primers. Generated by immunoSEQ multiplex PCR, the TCRdb table keeps only in-frame clones and is missing some. The sample includes about 120,000 clones, roughly 82% of them seen just once. The source material was PBMCs. Receptors were obtained from a woman in her 40s in good health and CMV-seropositive.

V and J are TRBV6-6 and TRBJ2-5; 9 bases fit TRBD1. The CDR3 consists of 14 residues. The J segment lost 7 bases and the V segment lost 7 bases, leaving 10 bases of the junction unmatched. Germline V gene sequence: CDR1 MNHNY, CDR2 SVGAGI (reference sequence). CDR3 loop: CASIGTGNRGTQYF. The DNA for the CDR3 is TGTGCCAGCATAGGGACAGGGAATCGTGGGACCCAGTACTTC.

This clone was counted once. The rearrangement links TRBV15 to TRBJ2-1; TRBD1 agrees at 7 bases. With V trimmed by 1 base and J by 5 bases, 2 bases remained unmatched. The CDR3 has 14 amino acids. The germline gives CDR1 LNHNV, CDR2 YYDKDF (reference sequence). CDR3 sequence: CATSRAGTDNEQFF. The CDR3 DNA reads as TGTGCCACCAGCAGAGCCGGGACAGACAATGAGCAGTTCTTC.

This chain connects TRBV27 to TRBJ2-7; D gene uncertain. CDR1 and CDR2 (germline): MNHEY, SMNVEV (reference sequence). The CDR3 is 14 amino acids. Trimming stripped 0 bases from V and 2 bases from J, with 8 bases between. The CDR3 loop reads CASSLSSFTYEQYF. The CDR3 DNA reads TGTGCCAGCAGTTTATCCAGTTTTACCTACGAGCAGTACTTC.

The V gene is TRBV7-3, the J gene TRBJ2-7; a weak D match, TRBD2 (5 bases). V was trimmed by 1 base and J by 0 bases, leaving 7 bases between them. This CDR3 comprises 14 residues. CDR1 and CDR2 (germline): SGHTA, FQGTGA. The CDR3 DNA reads TGTGCCAGCAGCTTAATTCGGGACTCCTACGAGCAGTACTTC. This translates into CASSLIRDSYEQYF.

The genes are TRBV5-1 and TRBJ1-5; 9 nucleotides agree with TRBD1. J lost 2 bases, V lost 0 bases, and 3 bases had no gene match. This CDR3 is 16 amino acids long. The germline CDR1 and CDR2 sequences are SGHRS and YFSETQ. The CDR3 nucleotides read TGCGCCAGCAGCTTGGGAGACAGGGGGGGCAATCAGCCCCAGCATTTT. The encoded protein is CASSLGDRGGNQPQHF.

This clone was detected a few times. The V and J genes are TRBV30 and TRBJ2-1; 12 bases map to TRBD1. The CDR3 runs to 16 residues. The germline V gene has CDR1 GTSNPN and CDR2 SVGIG (reference sequence). J lost 6 bases, V lost 3 bases, and 9 bases had no gene match. The CDR3 region is CAWSGDRGRRINEQFF. In nucleotides, the CDR3 is TGTGCCTGGAGCGGGGACAGGGGGCGAAGAATCAATGAGCAGTTCTTC.

The chain joins TRBV4-2 to TRBJ2-7, with 7 positions matching TRBD2. The CDR3 is made up of 16 amino acids. V dropped 1 base and J dropped 7; count of bases not matched to a gene: 13. In germline, CDR1 is LGHNA, CDR2 YNFKEQ. The CDR3 sequence is CASSQVGTTNGLEQYF. DNA for the CDR3: TGTGCCAGCAGCCAAGTCGGGACTACAAATGGCCTGGAGCAGTACTTC.

The chain combines TRBV19 with TRBJ2-1; D might be TRBD1 (6 bases). The germline V gene has CDR1 LNHDA and CDR2 SQIVND (reference sequence). V was shortened by 9 bases and J by 0 bases, with 12 bases between the two germline ends. The CDR3 sequence is 14 residues long. Here the CDR3 DNA reads TGTGCCAGCCGGACAGTGAGCTCCTACAATGAGCAGTTCTTC. Its translation is CASRTVSSYNEQFF.

The chain has TRBV11-2 and TRBJ1-4; possibly TRBD1 for D (5 bases). Germline values: CDR1 SGHAT, CDR2 FQNNGV. V lost 2 bases to trimming and J lost 8 bases, with 12 bases between them. The CDR3 runs to 14 residues. CDR3 nucleotides: TGTGCCAGCAGCTTATCACAGGCCTCGGAAAAACTGTTTTTT. Protein: CASSLSQASEKLFF.

This clone was found a few times. The chain uses TRBV27 and TRBJ2-1; 10 nucleotides match TRBD2. V trimming: 3 bases; J trimming: 7 bases; junction bases outside the gene matches: 15. Germline loops: CDR1 MNHEY, CDR2 SMNVEV (reference sequence). The CDR3 has 18 residues. The CDR3 region is CASSFPSPLAGEWNEQFF. The CDR3 bases are TGTGCCAGCAGTTTTCCTTCTCCTCTAGCGGGAGAATGGAATGAGCAGTTCTTC.

DNA of the CDR3: TGTGCCAGCAGCCTCACCGGGACAGCTAGCAATCAGCCCCAGCATTTT. Its translation is CASSLTGTASNQPQHF. V usage is TRBV7-2 and J usage is TRBJ1-5; 7 bases line up with TRBD1. After removal of 5 bases from V and 0 bases from J, the junction contained 7 bases not matched to a gene. The CDR3 has 16 amino acids. Per the germline V gene, CDR1 is SGHTA and CDR2 is FQGNSA.

This rearrangement joins TRBV19 to TRBJ1-1, with a possible D match to TRBD1 (5 bases). This CDR3 comprises 15 residues. Trimming pared 7 bases from V and 1 base from J, leaving 16 bases between. Germline lookup yields CDR1 LNHDA and CDR2 SQIVND (reference sequence). For the CDR3, the DNA is TGTGCCAGTAACTCCCCGGGGGTGGGGAACACTGAAGCTTTCTTT. Protein sequence: CASNSPGVGNTEAFF.

In this sample, this clone turned up a few times. The chain joins TRBV6-5 to TRBJ1-6; D is unclear. Per the germline V gene, CDR1 is MNHEY and CDR2 is SVGAGI. The CDR3 runs 15 residues. Trimming pared 7 bases from V and 8 bases from J, leaving 18 bases between. For the CDR3, the DNA is TGTGCCAGCACTGCGGCGGGCTACGGCGATTCACCCCTCCACTTT. It is translated as CASTAAGYGDSPLHF.

V and J are TRBV9 and TRBJ2-2; 12 bases agree with TRBD2. The germline CDR1 and CDR2 sequences are SGDLS and YYNGEE. The CDR3 is made up of 15 amino acids. V was pared by 2 bases and J by 4 bases, with 0 bases of the junction left unmatched. DNA for the CDR3: TGTGCCAGCAGCGTGACTAGCGGGGGCACCGGGGAGCTGTTTTTT. As protein: CASSVTSGGTGELFF.

This sequence joins TRBV5-6 and TRBJ2-2; 9 nucleotides line up with TRBD1. V was pared by 3 bases and J by 7 bases, with 13 bases of the junction left unmatched. This CDR3 contains 17 residues. CDR1 and CDR2 (germline): SGHDT, YYEEEE. The CDR3 nucleotides are TGTGCCAGCAGCTCGATTGGGGGGACAGGGTCAGACGGGGAGCTGTTTTTT. Its protein is CASSSIGGTGSDGELFF.

The CDR3 bases are TGTGCCAGAAGCCCGAAATCGGACAGCCTCCCCTATAGCAATCAGCCCCAGCATTTT. Translating gives CARSPKSDSLPYSNQPQHF. This rearrangement joins TRBV5-3 to TRBJ1-5; TRBD1 is a possible D gene (6 bases). TRBV5-3 counts as an open reading frame of uncertain function. The CDR3 loop spans 19 amino acids. The ends were cut back, 4 bases at V and 0 bases at J, with 23 bases in the middle.

This chain uses TRBV5-6 with TRBJ2-7, with 7 bases that match TRBD1. V shed 2 bases and J 0 bases; nucleotides not matched to a gene: 5. The CDR3 is 15 amino acids. The germline gives CDR1 SGHDT, CDR2 YYEEEE. This CDR3 is CASSLQGMTSYEQYF. In nucleotides, the CDR3 is TGTGCCAGCAGCTTACAGGGGATGACCTCCTACGAGCAGTACTTC. The whole variable domain, filled in from reference TRBV5-6 and TRBJ2-7, reads DAGVTQSPTHLIKTRGQQVTLRCSPKSGHDTVSWYQQALGQGPQFIFQYYEEEERQRGNFPDRFSGHQFPNYSSELNVNALLLGDSALYLCASSLQGMTSYEQYFGPGTRLTVT.

The chain has TRBV15 and TRBJ2-3; D is perhaps TRBD2 (5 bases). With 1 base removed from V and 9 bases from J, the gap between germline ends came to 20 bases. CDR1 is LNHNV and CDR2 is YYDKDF in the germline V gene (reference sequence). There are 16 residues in the CDR3. CDR3 sequence (DNA): TGTGCCACCAGCAGAGCCCCTAGCAGTGGGTCGAGGACGCAGTATTTT. It specifies CATSRAPSSGSRTQYF.

This sequence joins TRBV2 and TRBJ2-2, with TRBD2 matching 7 bases. The CDR3 totals 14 residues. Trimming at V came to 7 bases and at J to 7 bases, leaving 9 bases not matched to a gene. Germline V lookup: CDR1 SNHLY, CDR2 FYNNEI. The CDR3 reads CASTFSGSGGELFF. The CDR3 bases are TGTGCCAGCACCTTTAGCGGGTCCGGCGGGGAGCTGTTTTTT.

A few counts support this clone. J is TRBJ1-5 and V is TRBV5-4, with 9 positions matching TRBD1. The V and J ends lost 0 bases and 3 bases, in that order; junction bases with no gene match: 7. CDR1 and CDR2 (germline): SGHNT, YYREEE (reference sequence). The CDR3 consists of 17 residues. The DNA for the CDR3 is TGTGCCAGCAGCTTGGTGGTAGGGACAGGGACCAATCAGCCCCAGCATTTT. Amino acids: CASSLVVGTGTNQPQHF.

This sequence joins TRBV4-3 and TRBJ2-4; 8 bases agree with TRBD2. Germline CDR1 LGHNA, CDR2 YSLEER. J gave up 8 bases and V 0 bases, and 6 bases lay outside the gene matches. The CDR3 is 15 amino acids. The CDR3 region is CASSQDLAGGDIQYF. In DNA, the CDR3 is TGCGCCAGCAGCCAAGATCTGGCGGGAGGTGACATTCAGTACTTC.

The chain combines TRBV6-1 with TRBJ2-3; TRBD2 matches at 11 bases. The germline V gene has CDR1 MNHNS and CDR2 SASEGT. The V and J ends lost 5 bases and 5 bases, in that order; junction bases with no gene match: 6. This CDR3 has 15 residues. The CDR3 coding sequence is TGTGCCAGCAGTCCCCTAGCGGGGGGAGGAGATACGCAGTATTTT. Translating it yields CASSPLAGGGDTQYF.

The chain combines TRBV10-3 with TRBJ2-3; 9 positions agree with TRBD2. The V gene's germline CDR1 is ENHRY and CDR2 SYGVKD. V lost 11 bases to trimming and J lost 2 bases; unmatched junction nucleotides: 14. The CDR3 sequence is 16 residues long. The CDR3 region is CASDKRAGGLTDTQYF. The CDR3 nucleotides are TGTGCCTCAGATAAGCGAGCGGGGGGTCTCACAGATACGCAGTATTTT.

The chain links TRBV5-1 to TRBJ2-2; 9 positions agree with TRBD1. The trim removed 7 bases at V and 6 bases at J, leaving 13 bases unmatched. The V gene's germline CDR1 is SGHRS and CDR2 YFSETQ. The CDR3 totals 16 residues. CDR3 loop: CASATGGTGHSGELFF. In DNA form, the CDR3 reads TGCGCCAGCGCGACCGGCGGGACAGGGCATTCCGGGGAGCTGTTTTTT.